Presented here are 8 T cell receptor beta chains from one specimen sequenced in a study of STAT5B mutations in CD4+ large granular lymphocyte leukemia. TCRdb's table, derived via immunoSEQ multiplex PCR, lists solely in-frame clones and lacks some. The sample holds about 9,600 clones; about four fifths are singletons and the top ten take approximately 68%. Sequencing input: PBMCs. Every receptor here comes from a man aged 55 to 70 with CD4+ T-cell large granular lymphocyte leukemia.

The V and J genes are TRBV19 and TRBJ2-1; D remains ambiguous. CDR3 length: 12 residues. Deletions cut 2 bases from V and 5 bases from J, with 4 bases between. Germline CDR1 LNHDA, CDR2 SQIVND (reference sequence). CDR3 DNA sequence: TGTGCCAGTAGTATATCTAACAATGAGCAGTTCTTC. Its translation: CASSISNNEQFF.

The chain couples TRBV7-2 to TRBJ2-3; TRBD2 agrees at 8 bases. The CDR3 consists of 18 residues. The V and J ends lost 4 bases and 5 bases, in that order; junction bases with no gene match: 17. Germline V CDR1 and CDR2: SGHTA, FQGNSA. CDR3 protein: CASSSQPPRLAREDTQYF. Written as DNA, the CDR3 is TGTGCCAGCAGCTCCCAACCACCAAGACTAGCGAGGGAAGATACGCAGTATTTT.

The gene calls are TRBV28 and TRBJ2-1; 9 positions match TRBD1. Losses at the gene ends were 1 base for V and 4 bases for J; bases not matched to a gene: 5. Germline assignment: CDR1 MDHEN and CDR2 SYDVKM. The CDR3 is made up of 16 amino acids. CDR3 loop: CASSLFGTGLYNEQFF. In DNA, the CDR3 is TGTGCCAGCAGTTTATTTGGGACAGGGTTATACAATGAGCAGTTCTTC.

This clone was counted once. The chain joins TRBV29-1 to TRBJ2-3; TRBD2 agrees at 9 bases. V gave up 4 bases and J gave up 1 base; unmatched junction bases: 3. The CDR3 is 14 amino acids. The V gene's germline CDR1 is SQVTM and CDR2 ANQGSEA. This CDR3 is CSVVLAGGTDTQYF. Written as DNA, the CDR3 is TGCAGCGTTGTCTTAGCGGGAGGCACAGATACGCAGTATTTT.

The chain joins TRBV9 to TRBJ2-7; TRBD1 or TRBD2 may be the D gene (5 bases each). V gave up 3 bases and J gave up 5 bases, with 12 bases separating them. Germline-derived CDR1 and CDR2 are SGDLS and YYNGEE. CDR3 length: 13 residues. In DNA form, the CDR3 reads TGTGCCAGCAGCGGGGACCCCCGCCACGAGCAGTACTTC. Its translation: CASSGDPRHEQYF.

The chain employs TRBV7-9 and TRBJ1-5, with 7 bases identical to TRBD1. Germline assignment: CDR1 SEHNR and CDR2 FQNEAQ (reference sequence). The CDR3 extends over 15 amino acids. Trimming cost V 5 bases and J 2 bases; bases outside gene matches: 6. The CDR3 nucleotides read TGTGCCAGCAGCCGACAGGGCGGGGGCAATCAGCCCCAGCATTTT. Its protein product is CASSRQGGGNQPQHF.

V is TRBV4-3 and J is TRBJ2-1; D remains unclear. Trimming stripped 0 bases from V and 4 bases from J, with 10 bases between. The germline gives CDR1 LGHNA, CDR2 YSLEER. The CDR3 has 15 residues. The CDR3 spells CASSQEATPYNEQFF. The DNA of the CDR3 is TGCGCCAGCAGCCAAGAGGCTACTCCGTACAATGAGCAGTTCTTC.

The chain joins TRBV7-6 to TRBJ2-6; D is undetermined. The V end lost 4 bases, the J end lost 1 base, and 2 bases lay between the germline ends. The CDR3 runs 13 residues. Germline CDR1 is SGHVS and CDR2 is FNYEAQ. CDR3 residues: CASSSSGANVLTF. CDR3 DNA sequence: TGTGCCAGCAGCTCGTCTGGGGCCAACGTCCTGACTTTC.